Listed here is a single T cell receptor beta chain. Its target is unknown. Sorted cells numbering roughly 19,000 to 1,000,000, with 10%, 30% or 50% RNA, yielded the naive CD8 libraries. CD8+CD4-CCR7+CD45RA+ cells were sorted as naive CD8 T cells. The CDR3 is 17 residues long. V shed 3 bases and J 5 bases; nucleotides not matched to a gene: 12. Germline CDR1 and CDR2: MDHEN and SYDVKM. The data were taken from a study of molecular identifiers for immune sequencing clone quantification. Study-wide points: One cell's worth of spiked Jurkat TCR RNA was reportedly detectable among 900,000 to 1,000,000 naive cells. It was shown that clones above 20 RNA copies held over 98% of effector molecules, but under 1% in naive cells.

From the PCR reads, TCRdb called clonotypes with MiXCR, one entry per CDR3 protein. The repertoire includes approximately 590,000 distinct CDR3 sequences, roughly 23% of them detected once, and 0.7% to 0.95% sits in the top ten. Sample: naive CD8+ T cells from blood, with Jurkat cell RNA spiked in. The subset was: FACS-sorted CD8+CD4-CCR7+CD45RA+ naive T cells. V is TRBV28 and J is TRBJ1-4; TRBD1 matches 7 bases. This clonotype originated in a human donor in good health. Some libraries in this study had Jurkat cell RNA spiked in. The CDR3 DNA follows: TGTGCCAGCAGTTTCTTACCCTCCGGGACAGAAAATGAAAAACTGTTTTTT. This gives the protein CASSFLPSGTENEKLFF.